This passage covers 24 T cell receptor beta chains from one sample sequenced in a study of blood T cell repertoires in COVID-19. Measured with immunoSEQ multiplex PCR; TCRdb has only the in-frame clones, and not every one. The sample gives about 56,000 clones, approximately 81% of which show up once; 10% to 15% is in the top ten. Specimen: peripheral blood. The origin of the receptors is a woman of 80 years or more with acute or convalescent COVID-19.

The V call is TRBV5-4, the J call TRBJ1-2; 7 bases are shared with TRBD1. V was clipped by 0 bases and J by 0 bases; unmatched bases: 8. Germline V gene sequence: CDR1 SGHNT, CDR2 YYREEE (reference sequence). The CDR3 runs to 17 residues. The DNA for the CDR3 is TGTGCCAGCAGCTTGGGGGCAGGGGGAATGGCTAACTATGGCTACACCTTC. Translating it yields CASSLGAGGMANYGYTF.

The CDR3 DNA follows: TGTGCCAGCAGCCGAGGAGACAGGCTAAACACTGAAGCTTTCTTT. It specifies CASSRGDRLNTEAFF. This chain connects TRBV9 to TRBJ1-1, with D tentatively TRBD1 (6 bases). V lost 4 bases to trimming and J lost 2 bases, with 15 bases between them. Germline V gene data show CDR1 as SGDLS and CDR2 as YYNGEE. The CDR3 is made up of 15 amino acids.

This clone has only a few counts. The V call is TRBV19, the J call TRBJ2-3; unclear D gene. CDR3 length: 15 amino acids. V lost 1 base and J 2 bases, leaving 10 bases between the germline ends. CDR1 is LNHDA, CDR2 SQIVND, per germline (reference sequence). For the CDR3, the DNA is TGTGCCAGTAGTATAGGCACGACAATCACAGATACGCAGTATTTT. Amino acid sequence: CASSIGTTITDTQYF.

The gene calls are TRBV7-9 and TRBJ1-4, with no clear D. The CDR3 totals 13 residues. The ends were cut back, 4 bases at V and 4 bases at J, with 7 bases in the middle. Germline CDR1 SEHNR, CDR2 FQNEAQ (reference sequence). CDR3 coding DNA: TGTGCCAGCAGCTCCTTTGTTAATGAAAAACTGTTTTTT. Its protein is CASSSFVNEKLFF.

The chain carries TRBV11-2 and TRBJ2-3; the D is unclear. The CDR3 length is 13 residues. Germline V gives CDR1 SGHAT, CDR2 FQNNGV. Trimming shortened V by 3 bases and J by 1 base, and 5 bases separated the two germline ends. This CDR3 is CASSFRGTDTQYF. The CDR3 DNA reads as TGTGCCAGCAGCTTTCGCGGCACAGATACGCAGTATTTT.

V is TRBV2 and J is TRBJ1-2; 10 bases align to TRBD1. Trimming cost V 4 bases and J 4 bases; bases outside gene matches: 6. The CDR3 runs to 15 residues. Germline CDR1 SNHLY, CDR2 FYNNEI. The chain's CDR3 is CASSAGTGVPYGYTF. The CDR3 DNA reads TGTGCCAGCAGTGCCGGGACAGGGGTCCCCTATGGCTACACCTTC.

The V gene is TRBV11-3, the J gene TRBJ1-1, with a weak D call TRBD1 (6 bases). This CDR3 comprises 18 residues. From germline, CDR1 is SGHNT and CDR2 YENEEA. V was pared by 5 bases and J by 3 bases, with 25 bases between. CDR3 protein: CASSQQGISFWVDTEAFF. In DNA, the CDR3 is TGTGCCAGCAGCCAACAGGGAATCTCGTTTTGGGTGGACACTGAAGCTTTCTTT.

This clone was counted between two and nine times. V is TRBV18 and J is TRBJ1-1, with D perhaps matching TRBD1 (6 bases). Trimming removed 3 bases at V and 4 bases at J, with 9 bases between. Germline-derived CDR1 and CDR2 are KGHSH and LQKENI. This CDR3 is 13 amino acids long. The CDR3: CASSPIQGTEAFF. The DNA for the CDR3 is TGTGCCAGCTCACCTATACAGGGCACTGAAGCTTTCTTT. The full variable domain, rest sourced from reference TRBV18 and TRBJ1-1, is NAGVMQNPRHLVRRRGQEARLRCSPMKGHSHVYWYRQLPEEGLKFMVYLQKENIIDESGMPKERFSAEFPKEGPSILRIQQVVRGDSAAYFCASSPIQGTEAFFGQGTRLTVV.

The chain joins TRBV19 to TRBJ2-1, with 8 bases matching TRBD2. The V gene end was trimmed by 2 bases and the J gene end by 4 bases; junction bases not matched to a gene: 7. Per germline, CDR1 LNHDA and CDR2 SQIVND (reference sequence). The CDR3 spans 16 residues. The CDR3 coding sequence is TGTGCCAGTAGTATACAGTCGGGGGGGGTTTACAATGAGCAGTTCTTC. Its translation: CASSIQSGGVYNEQFF.

The chain links TRBV5-1 to TRBJ2-5, with 11 nucleotides matching TRBD2. The length of the CDR3 is 14 residues. CDR1 and CDR2 from the germline V gene are SGHRS and YFSETQ. J lost 3 bases, V lost 4 bases, and 2 bases had no gene match. The CDR3 DNA sequence: TGCGCCAGCAGCACACTAGCGGGGGAAGAGACCCAGTACTTC. The encoded protein is CASSTLAGEETQYF. Full variable domain (remainder filled in from reference TRBV5-1 and TRBJ2-5): KAGVTQTPRYLIKTRGQQVTLSCSPISGHRSVSWYQQTPGQGLQFLFEYFSETQRNKGNFPGRFSGRQFSNSRSEMNVSTLELGDSALYLCASSTLAGEETQYFGPGTRLLVL.

J is TRBJ2-5 and V is TRBV14; 9 bases are a match to TRBD2. The CDR3 sequence is 18 residues long. V shed 0 bases, J shed 5 bases, and the junction held 13 bases outside the gene matches. Germline lookup yields CDR1 SGHDN and CDR2 FVKESK. The CDR3 here is CASSQDVGSGGFMETQYF. For the CDR3, the DNA is TGTGCCAGCAGCCAAGATGTCGGTAGCGGGGGATTTATGGAGACCCAGTACTTC.

This chain connects TRBV11-3 to TRBJ1-1; no definite D call. Deletions cut 4 bases from V and 7 bases from J, with 16 bases between. The CDR3 consists of 14 residues. Germline-derived CDR1 and CDR2 are SGHNT and YENEEA. CDR3 amino acids: CASSSTSARDEAFF. The CDR3 DNA is TGTGCCAGCAGCTCCACCTCGGCCCGGGATGAAGCTTTCTTT. Complete variable domain (other parts from reference TRBV11-3 and TRBJ1-1): EAGVVQSPRYKIIEKKQPVAFWCNPISGHNTLYWYLQNLGQGPELLIRYENEEAVDDSQLPKDRFSAERLKGVDSTLKIQPAELGDSAVYLCASSSTSARDEAFFGQGTRLTVV.

The chain is built from TRBV3-1 (or the pseudogene TRBV3-2) and TRBJ2-7; 9 bases map to TRBD2. The CDR3 spans 15 residues. Germline-derived CDR1 and CDR2 are LGHDT and YNNKEL (reference sequence). The J segment lost 6 bases and the V segment lost 5 bases, leaving 11 bases of the junction unmatched. CDR3 coding DNA: TGTGCCAGCAGCAAGGGGATAGCGGGGGAGGTCGAGCAGTACTTC. It encodes CASSKGIAGEVEQYF.

Only a few counts were recorded for this clone. The genes are TRBV11-2 and TRBJ2-1, with 8 bases lining up with TRBD1. The CDR3 is 16 residues long. With V trimmed by 5 bases and J by 5 bases, 11 bases remained unmatched. Germline CDR1 SGHAT, CDR2 FQNNGV. The CDR3, as DNA: TGTGCCAGCAGCCCCGGACAGGGAACATTTAACAATGAGCAGTTCTTC. It codes for CASSPGQGTFNNEQFF.

About this clone: Different DNA sequences within this sample yield the same CDR3. The J gene is TRBJ2-7, the V gene TRBV9, with a weak D call TRBD1 (6 bases). This CDR3 is built from 14 residues. Germline-derived CDR1 and CDR2 are SGDLS and YYNGEE. Trimming pared 0 bases from V and 2 bases from J, leaving 9 bases between. In DNA, the CDR3 is TGTGCCAGCAGCGTAGGAGACAGGCCCTACGAGCAGTACTTC. Translation gives CASSVGDRPYEQYF.

In DNA, the CDR3 is TGTGCCAGCTCCCCGGCCACTAGCGGGGGGGCCTACGAGCAGTACTTC. Its translation is CASSPATSGGAYEQYF. The chain joins TRBV18 to TRBJ2-7; 13 bases line up with TRBD2. Germline values: CDR1 KGHSH, CDR2 LQKENI. With V trimmed by 6 bases and J by 2 bases, 7 bases remained unmatched. CDR3 length equals 16 residues.

V is TRBV4-1 and J is TRBJ2-6; no clear D. This CDR3 has 17 residues. V lost 10 bases and J 2 bases, leaving 21 bases between the germline ends. Germline CDR1 is MGHRA and CDR2 is YSYEKL. The CDR3 is CANLGGRNFTGANVLTF. In nucleotides, the CDR3 is TGCGCCAACCTCGGCGGCCGAAATTTCACTGGGGCCAACGTCCTGACTTTC.

V is TRBV25-1 and J is TRBJ1-1; no definite D call. V shed 1 base and J shed 0 bases, with 9 bases lying between them. Germline CDR1 reads MGHDK; CDR2 reads SYGVNS. CDR3 length equals 15 residues. The CDR3: CASSEFAGMNTEAFF. CDR3 nucleotides: TGTGCCAGCAGTGAATTCGCAGGCATGAACACTGAAGCTTTCTTT.

V gene TRBV5-1 combines with J gene TRBJ2-1; a possible D gene is TRBD1 (6 bases). The length of the CDR3 is 15 residues. Trimming stripped 4 bases from V and 4 bases from J, with 15 bases between. CDR1 is SGHRS and CDR2 is YFSETQ in the germline V gene. DNA of the CDR3: TGCGCCAGCAGCCACGCCAGGGGAGAGTACAATGAGCAGTTCTTC. Amino acids: CASSHARGEYNEQFF.

The rearrangement uses TRBV18 and TRBJ1-3; unclear D gene. V was trimmed by 4 bases and J by 6 bases, leaving 16 bases between them. CDR3 length: 15 amino acids. Germline V gene sequence: CDR1 KGHSH, CDR2 LQKENI. CDR3 bases: TGTGCCAGCTCACGAGGGTCTCGTGTGGAAAACACCATATATTTT. This gives the protein CASSRGSRVENTIYF.

The chain is built from TRBV5-1 and TRBJ2-7, with a possible D match to TRBD1 (5 bases). V dropped 1 base and J dropped 2 bases, with 13 bases sitting between them. CDR3 length equals 15 residues. Germline assignment: CDR1 SGHRS and CDR2 YFSETQ. CDR3 amino acids: CASSLNQGYTYEQYF. The CDR3 DNA reads TGCGCCAGCAGCTTGAACCAGGGTTATACCTACGAGCAGTACTTC.

The rearrangement uses TRBV10-3 and TRBJ2-7, with D tentatively TRBD2 (5 bases). Germline loops: CDR1 ENHRY, CDR2 SYGVKD. This CDR3 contains 15 residues. Between the trimmed V and J ends, which lost 4 bases and 0 bases, there was a span of 13 bases. The DNA of the CDR3 is TGTGCCATCAGTGGCCGAGGGCCCAGCTCCTACGAGCAGTACTTC. Its protein product is CAISGRGPSSYEQYF.

This chain links TRBV9 with TRBJ2-3; maybe TRBD1 (7 bases). Deletions cut 0 bases from V and 5 bases from J, with 10 bases between. Germline-derived CDR1 and CDR2 are SGDLS and YYNGEE. The CDR3 extends over 14 amino acids. The CDR3 spells CASSVDRGGDTQYF. The DNA of the CDR3 is TGTGCCAGCAGCGTAGACAGGGGAGGAGATACGCAGTATTTT. Full variable domain (remainder filled in from reference TRBV9 and TRBJ2-3): DSGVTQTPKHLITATGQRVTLRCSPRSGDLSVYWYQQSLDQGLQFLIQYYNGEERAKGNILERFSAQQFPDLHSELNLSSLELGDSALYFCASSVDRGGDTQYFGPGTRLTVL.

The chain is built from TRBV19 and TRBJ1-2; D gene ambiguous. Trimming stripped 5 bases from V and 10 bases from J, with 20 bases between. There are 14 residues in the CDR3. The germline V gene has CDR1 LNHDA and CDR2 SQIVND (reference sequence). In DNA form, the CDR3 reads TGTGCCAGTAGTTCCGACCCCAGTCTAGCCATCTACACCTTC. Translation gives CASSSDPSLAIYTF.